This T cell receptor (beta chain) is from a study of T cells after yellow fever vaccination. Overall study findings and caveats: The secondary response was weaker but peaked faster, day 5 versus 15. Booster samples showed a return of most primary-vaccination clones (under 98% CD4, 70% to 90% CD8).

This CDR3 is built from 17 residues. Germline V gives CDR1 LNHNV, CDR2 YYDKDF (reference sequence). Losses at the gene ends were 1 base for V and 6 bases for J; bases not matched to a gene: 8. TCRdb re-called the 5' RACE reads with MiXCR, one entry per CDR3 protein. This table has hundreds of thousands of distinct CDR3 sequences, roughly 3.5% appearing once. This clonotype was counted many times. Its cognate antigen is unknown. This specimen was PBMCs, taken on the day of the yellow fever booster vaccination. The source of this sequence is a man aged 18 to 30 who received the YFV17D yellow fever vaccine. The V and J genes are TRBV15 and TRBJ2-2; 10 bases are shared with TRBD2. The CDR3 DNA reads TGTGCCACCAGCAGAGCCCTTCTAGCGGGGGACGCCGGGGAGCTGTTTTTT. Translating gives CATSRALLAGDAGELFF. The whole variable domain, remainder taken from reference TRBV15 and TRBJ2-2, is DAMVIQNPRYQVTQFGKPVTLSCSQTLNHNVMYWYQQKSSQAPKLLFHYYDKDFNNEADTPDNFQSRRPNTSFCFLDIRSPGLGDTAMYLCATSRALLAGDAGELFFGEGSRLTVL.